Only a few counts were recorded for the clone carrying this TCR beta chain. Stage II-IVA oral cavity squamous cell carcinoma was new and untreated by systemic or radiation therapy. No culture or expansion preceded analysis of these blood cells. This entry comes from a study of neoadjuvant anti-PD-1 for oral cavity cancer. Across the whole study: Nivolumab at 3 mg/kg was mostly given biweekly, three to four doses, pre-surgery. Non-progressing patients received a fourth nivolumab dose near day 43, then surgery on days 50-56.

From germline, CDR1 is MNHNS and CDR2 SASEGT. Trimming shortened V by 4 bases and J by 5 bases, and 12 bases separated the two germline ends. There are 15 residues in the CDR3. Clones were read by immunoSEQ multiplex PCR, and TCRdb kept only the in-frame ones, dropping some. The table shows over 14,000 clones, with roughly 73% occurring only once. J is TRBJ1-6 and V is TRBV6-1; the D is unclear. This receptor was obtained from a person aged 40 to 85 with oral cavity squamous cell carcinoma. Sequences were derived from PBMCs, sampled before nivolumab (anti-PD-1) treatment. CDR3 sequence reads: CASSVDLVNNSPLHF. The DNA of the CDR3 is TGTGCCAGCAGTGTGGATTTGGTCAATAATTCACCCCTCCACTTT.